Listed below are T cell receptor beta chains from one sample, sequenced in a study of shared clonotypes between healthy human individuals. Sequencing used immunoSEQ multiplex PCR; TCRdb keeps in-frame clones, though not all of them. The sample has around 240,000 clones, just over 65% seen once. Input material: memory CD4+ T cells sorted from blood. The receptors here all came from a man between 25 and 39 years old in good health. The CDR3 runs from the conserved cysteine through the conserved F or W. Fields, in order: J gene, V gene, clone size, D gene, CDR3 DNA, CDR3 protein. The D gene is left open where the match is weak. Not every row has a clone size; where given, it reads once, few, many or a size class.

>TRBJ2-7|TRBV9|NA|NA
TGTGCCAGCAGCGTAGGAATGAGTGACGGTTACGAGCAGTACTTC
CASSVGMSDGYEQYF
>TRBJ2-3|TRBV7-9|few|NA
TGTGCCAGCAGCTTAGCGGGCGGACCGGGTACGCAGTATTTT
CASSLAGGPGTQYF
>TRBJ2-5|TRBV18|NA|TRBD1
TGTGCCAGCTCACCACCAGACAGGGCGGAGACCCAGTACTTC
CASSPPDRAETQYF
>TRBJ2-1|TRBV15|few|NA
TGTGCCACCAGCTGGCCCGGGAATGAGCAGTTCTTC
CATSWPGNEQFF
>TRBJ2-5|TRBV29-1|NA|NA
TGCAGCGTTGGGGATTGGGGGACGACCCAGTACTTC
CSVGDWGTTQYF
>TRBJ1-1|TRBV6-1|few|NA
TGTGCCAGCAGTGAACTCGGGGCTTTGGGTTTCTTT
CASSELGALGFF
>TRBJ2-5|TRBV5-6|NA|NA
TGTGCCAGCAGCTTAAATCGACAACCCCAAGAGACCCAGTACTTC
CASSLNRQPQETQYF
>TRBJ2-1|TRBV19|NA|TRBD2
TGTGCCAGTAGTTGGGGACTAGCGGGAGAACGTTTTGCTATTGAGCAGTTCTTC
CASSWGLAGERFAIEQFF
>TRBJ2-7|TRBV28|NA|TRBD2
TGTGCCAGCAGTCTAGCGGGCTCCTACGAGCAGTACTTC
CASSLAGSYEQYF
>TRBJ1-5|TRBV5-1|NA|NA
TGCGCCAGCAGTCAGGACAGTCAAGGTCAGCCCCAGCATTTT
CASSQDSQGQPQHF
>TRBJ2-7|TRBV27|NA|NA
TGTGCCAGCAGTTTATTGGGGGAAGGCGGCGAGCAGTACTTC
CASSLLGEGGEQYF
>TRBJ2-3|TRBV29-1|NA|NA
TGCAGCGTTGAAGTCACAAGGGGAGATACGCAGTATTTT
CSVEVTRGDTQYF
>TRBJ2-7|TRBV5-5|NA|NA
TGTGCCAGCAGCTCATCTCCCCAAACAAGCCTGTACGAGCAGTACTTC
CASSSSPQTSLYEQYF
>TRBJ2-2|TRBV2|NA|NA
TGTGCCAGCAGTGAAGCGCAGGCCACCGGGGAGCTGTTTTTT
CASSEAQATGELFF
>TRBJ2-5|TRBV9|NA|NA
TGTGCCAGCAGAGAGACCCAGTACTTC
CASRETQYF
>TRBJ2-1|TRBV7-8|NA|TRBD2
TGTGCCAGCAGCTTGGGGGCGGGAGGCGGCTACAATGAGCAGTTCTTC
CASSLGAGGGYNEQFF
>TRBJ2-3|TRBV7-8|NA|NA
TGTGCCAGCAGCTTAGTAACTCCTACAGATACGCAGTATTTT
CASSLVTPTDTQYF
>TRBJ2-3|TRBV7-8|NA|TRBD2
TGTGCCAGCAGCTTAAGCCACGCAGGGACTAGCTTCACAGATACGCAGTATTTT
CASSLSHAGTSFTDTQYF
>TRBJ2-7|TRBV6-1|NA|NA
TGTGCCAGCAGTGAACGAGGGTACGAGCAGTACTTC
CASSERGYEQYF